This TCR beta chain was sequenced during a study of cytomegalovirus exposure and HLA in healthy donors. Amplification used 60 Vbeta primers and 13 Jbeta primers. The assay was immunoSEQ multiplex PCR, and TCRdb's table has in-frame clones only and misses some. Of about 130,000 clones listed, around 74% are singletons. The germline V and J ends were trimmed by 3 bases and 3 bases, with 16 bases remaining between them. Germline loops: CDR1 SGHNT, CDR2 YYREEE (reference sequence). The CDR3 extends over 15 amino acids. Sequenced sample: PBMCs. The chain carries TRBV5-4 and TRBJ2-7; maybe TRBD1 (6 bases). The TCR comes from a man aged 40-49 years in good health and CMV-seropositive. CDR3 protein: CASSSGTNTHYEQYF. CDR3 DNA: TGTGCCAGCAGCTCCGGGACAAACACACACTACGAGCAGTACTTC.